This TCR beta chain derives from a study of shared clonotypes between healthy human individuals. Findings and caveats of the study: Richness estimates generally favored naive over memory subsets. For naive CD4 cells, 4.5% to 6.5% of clonotypes were shared across a few donors. What rarefaction showed was incomplete sorted-subset sequencing despite large depth.

It was into CD45RA+ naive and CD45RA-negative memory subsets that the CD4+ cells were split. TCRdb's table, derived via immunoSEQ multiplex PCR, lists solely in-frame clones and lacks some. The repertoire holds a few hundred thousand clones, with 97% as singletons. This clone appeared a single time. As yet, its antigen is unknown. V lost 10 bases and J 5 bases, leaving 12 bases between the germline ends. CDR1 is MDHEN and CDR2 is SYDVKM in the germline V gene. This CDR3 has 11 amino acids. This sequence joins TRBV28 and TRBJ2-7; D might be TRBD1 (5 bases). The TCR comes from a woman in her 30s in good health. The sample comprised naive CD4+ T cells sorted from blood. The subset denotes: CD45RA+ positively selected. The CDR3 bases are TGTGCCACCCAGGGTCTAGACGAGCAGTACTTC. Translating it yields CATQGLDEQYF.